This paragraph covers one T cell receptor (beta chain) sequence. What it recognizes is unknown. CDR1 and CDR2 from the germline V gene are MDHEN and SYDVKM. The CDR3 consists of 15 residues. The V and J ends lost 3 bases and 3 bases respectively, with 12 bases between them. Sequencing used immunoSEQ multiplex PCR; TCRdb keeps in-frame clones, though not all of them. The sample comprises fewer than 200,000 clones, about 87% of which are singletons, and 5% to 7.5% rests with the top ten. This entry comes from a study of T cell responses to AZD1222 COVID-19 vaccine. Study as a whole: Pooled in the analysis were second doses at about 4 or about 12 weeks.

General observations from the study: Clonal diversity was possibly underestimated; the donors were predominantly white British and more often female. Spike as a whole was targeted by vaccine-associated CD4 TCRs, dominant at 160-218 and 743-854.

This sample comprised peripheral blood, obtained on day 0 of AZD1222 vaccination. The clonotype comes from an adult in good health. The chain is built from TRBV28 and TRBJ2-1; no reliable D call. DNA of the CDR3: TGTGCCAGCAGTTTGCCAGGCCCGTTCTACAATGAGCAGTTCTTC. Its protein is CASSLPGPFYNEQFF.